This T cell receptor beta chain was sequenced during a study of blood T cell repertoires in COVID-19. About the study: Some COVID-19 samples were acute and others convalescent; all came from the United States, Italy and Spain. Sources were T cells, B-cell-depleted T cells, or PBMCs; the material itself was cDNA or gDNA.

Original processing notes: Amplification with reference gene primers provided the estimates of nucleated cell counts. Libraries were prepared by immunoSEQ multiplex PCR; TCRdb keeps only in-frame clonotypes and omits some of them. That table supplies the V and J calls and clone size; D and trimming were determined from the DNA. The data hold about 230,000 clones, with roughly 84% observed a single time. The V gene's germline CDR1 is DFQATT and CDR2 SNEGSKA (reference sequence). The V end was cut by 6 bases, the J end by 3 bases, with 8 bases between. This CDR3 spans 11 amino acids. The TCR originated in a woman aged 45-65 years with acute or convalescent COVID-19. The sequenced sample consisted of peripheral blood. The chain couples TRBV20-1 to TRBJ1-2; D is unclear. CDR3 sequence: CSAPPDYGYTF. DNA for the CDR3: TGCAGTGCCCCCCCGGACTATGGCTACACCTTC.